This T cell receptor beta chain was observed in a study of blood T cell repertoires in COVID-19. Study context: Specimens from acute and convalescent COVID-19 originated in the United States, Italy and Spain. PBMCs, B-cell-depleted T cells, or T cells were the source of the cDNA or gDNA that made up the material.

About this clone: The junction departs from the called germline gene at one end, perhaps through a read error.

Profiled with immunoSEQ multiplex PCR; TCRdb holds only in-frame clones, not every one. This table holds around 220,000 clones, 84% found once. CDR3 length: 15 amino acids. Per germline, CDR1 SQVTM and CDR2 ANQGSEA. The sequence was collected from a woman of 80 years or more with COVID-19, enrolled during active disease. V is TRBV29-1 and J is TRBJ2-3; 8 bases agree with TRBD1. The sequenced material came from peripheral blood. DNA for the CDR3: TGCAGCGCTGAACCAGGGGGCGGGGGCACAGATACGCAGTATTTT. Protein sequence: CSAEPGGGGTDTQYF.